This T cell receptor (beta chain) was sequenced for a study of blood T cell repertoires in COVID-19. Looking at the study overall: From T cells, B-cell-depleted T cells, or PBMCs came the material, which was cDNA or gDNA.

The V end was cut by 6 bases, the J end by 4 bases, with 7 bases between. Germline V lookup: CDR1 MNHEY, CDR2 SMNVEV (reference sequence). CDR3 length equals 12 residues. This clone occurred once. This table comes from immunoSEQ multiplex PCR, and its TCRdb copy is limited to in-frame clones, with some not included. The repertoire holds a few hundred thousand clones, with around 87% as singletons. The V and J genes are TRBV27 and TRBJ2-1; D remains unclear. Sequenced input: peripheral blood. The TCR was taken from a woman aged 50 to 60 who had recovered from COVID-19. The CDR3 here is CASRREYNEQFF. DNA of the CDR3: TGTGCCAGCAGGCGAGAGTACAATGAGCAGTTCTTC.